Included here is one TCR beta chain sequence, with context. What it recognizes is unknown. This specimen belongs to a study of shared clonotypes between healthy human individuals. Study outcomes and limitations: Among non-shared clonotypes, generation probabilities were lower than among those shared by all four donors. A generally larger estimated richness was seen in naive subsets than in memory subsets.

The assay was immunoSEQ multiplex PCR, and TCRdb's table has in-frame clones only and misses some. This sample has approximately 1,000,000 clones, with 78% found just once. The CDR3 is made up of 15 amino acids. The V and J ends lost 0 bases and 1 base respectively, with 9 bases between them. Germline CDR1 and CDR2: SGHRS and YFSETQ. The sequencing sample was made of memory CD4+ T cells from PBMCs. As to subset: CD45RA-negative fraction. The receptor's source is a man aged 18 to 30 in good health. Some clones in this sample may be carry-over from other donors' samples. V usage is TRBV5-1 and J usage is TRBJ2-3; D gene uncertain. The CDR3 nucleotides read TGCGCCAGCAGCTTGGAGTGGACGGGCACAGATACGCAGTATTTT. Translating gives CASSLEWTGTDTQYF. The full variable domain, its missing parts supplied by reference TRBV5-1 and TRBJ2-3, is KAGVTQTPRYLIKTRGQQVTLSCSPISGHRSVSWYQQTPGQGLQFLFEYFSETQRNKGNFPGRFSGRQFSNSRSEMNVSTLELGDSALYLCASSLEWTGTDTQYFGPGTRLTVL.